One sample yielded the 10 T cell receptor beta chains listed below, sequenced in a study of cytomegalovirus exposure and HLA in healthy donors. The data were produced by immunoSEQ multiplex PCR, yet TCRdb's version contains in-frame clones alone and is incomplete. Here the sample spans around 130,000 clones, around 92% being singletons. The source material was PBMCs. These receptors came from a man aged 25 to 40 in good health and CMV-seronegative.

V gene TRBV12-5 combines with J gene TRBJ2-5; the match to TRBD2 covers 15 bases. Trimming cost V 5 bases and J 4 bases; bases outside gene matches: 11. This CDR3 has 18 amino acids. The V gene's germline CDR1 is LGHNT and CDR2 FRNRAP. CDR3 region: CASGLGLAGGKPPETQYF. CDR3 sequence (DNA): TGTGCTAGTGGTCTTGGACTAGCGGGGGGGAAGCCCCCAGAGACCCAGTACTTC.

J is TRBJ2-2 and V is TRBV6-1; the match to TRBD2 covers 10 bases. V dropped 4 bases and J dropped 1; count of bases not matched to a gene: 9. Germline V gene data show CDR1 as MNHNS and CDR2 as SASEGT. This CDR3 contains 18 residues. This CDR3 is CASSGLAGGPGNTGELFF. The CDR3 DNA is TGTGCCAGCAGTGGGTTAGCGGGGGGACCAGGGAACACCGGGGAGCTGTTTTTT.

The chain couples TRBV7-2 to TRBJ2-6; maybe TRBD1 (5 bases). Germline lookup yields CDR1 SGHTA and CDR2 FQGNSA. V dropped 2 bases and J dropped 2 bases, with 16 bases sitting between them. This CDR3 comprises 18 residues. The CDR3 sequence is CASSLSSAKTAGANVLTF. The CDR3 nucleotides are TGTGCCAGCAGCTTAAGCTCCGCTAAGACAGCTGGGGCCAACGTCCTGACTTTC. Full variable domain (remainder filled in from reference TRBV7-2 and TRBJ2-6): GAGVSQSPSNKVTEKGKDVELRCDPISGHTALYWYRQSLGQGLEFLIYFQGNSAPDKSGLPSDRFSAERTGGSVSTLTIQRTQQEDSAVYLCASSLSSAKTAGANVLTFGAGSRLTVL.

The chain recombines TRBV4-1 with TRBJ1-2; D remains unclear. Looked up from germline, CDR1 is MGHRA and CDR2 is YSYEKL. This CDR3 has 14 residues. V was cut by 1 base and J by 0 bases, with 6 bases left in between. CDR3 protein: CASSQGGTNYGYTF. The DNA of the CDR3 is TGCGCCAGCAGCCAAGGAGGGACTAACTATGGCTACACCTTC.

The rearrangement links TRBV15 to TRBJ1-3; D is unresolved. CDR1 is LNHNV, CDR2 YYDKDF, per germline (reference sequence). There are 15 residues in the CDR3. With 0 bases removed from V and 4 bases from J, the gap between germline ends came to 10 bases. The CDR3 DNA follows: TGTGCCACCAGCAGAGATTTGAGGGAGGGAAACACCATATATTTT. It codes for CATSRDLREGNTIYF.

The chain combines TRBV28 with TRBJ1-4; D is perhaps TRBD1 (5 bases). Trimming cost V 6 bases and J 0 bases, with 14 bases left between them. The germline gives CDR1 MDHEN, CDR2 SYDVKM. CDR3 length: 16 residues. CDR3 amino acids: CASSPIQVATNEKLFF. CDR3 nucleotide sequence: TGTGCCAGCAGCCCCATACAGGTCGCAACTAATGAAAAACTGTTTTTT.

The CDR3 region is CASSASDSSQPQHF. CDR3 bases: TGTGCCAGCAGTGCTTCGGACTCAAGTCAGCCCCAGCATTTT. The rearrangement uses TRBV2 and TRBJ1-5; no clear D gene. This CDR3 is 14 amino acids long. V dropped 4 bases and J dropped 6 bases, with 13 bases sitting between them. Germline CDR1 SNHLY, CDR2 FYNNEI.

The rearrangement joins TRBV7-6 to TRBJ2-6; 8 nucleotides match TRBD1. The CDR3 length is 15 residues. J lost 4 bases, V lost 6 bases, and 5 bases had no gene match. The germline V gene has CDR1 SGHVS and CDR2 FNYEAQ. This CDR3 is CASSFGQGGANVLTF. In nucleotides, the CDR3 is TGTGCCAGCAGTTTCGGACAGGGAGGGGCCAACGTCCTGACTTTC.

V usage is TRBV4-1 and J usage is TRBJ2-7, with 7 bases matching TRBD1. This CDR3 has 14 residues. Germline values: CDR1 MGHRA, CDR2 YSYEKL. V lost 3 bases, J lost 2 bases, and 4 bases stayed unmatched. CDR3 loop: CASSHPGTAYEQYF. CDR3 nucleotides: TGCGCCAGCAGCCACCCCGGGACAGCCTACGAGCAGTACTTC.

The CDR3 loop reads CASSLSGTGGEKLFF. CDR3 sequence (DNA): TGTGCCAGCAGCTTATCCGGGACAGGGGGTGAAAAACTGTTTTTT. The V and J genes are TRBV7-8 and TRBJ1-4; 11 bases match TRBD1. J lost 7 bases, V lost 2 bases, and 3 bases had no gene match. CDR3 length equals 15 residues. CDR1 is SGHVS, CDR2 FQNEAQ, per germline.